Each of the 3 T cell receptor beta chains below was sequenced from the same sample in a study of T cell responses to AZD1222 COVID-19 vaccine. Clones were sequenced by immunoSEQ multiplex PCR, and TCRdb holds only the in-frame ones, with some missing. The data hold roughly 50,000 clones, with 87% observed a single time. The sequences come from peripheral blood, collected on day 0 of AZD1222 vaccination. The origin of the receptors is an adult in good health.

V is TRBV30 and J is TRBJ2-3; D is ambiguous. Germline CDR1 reads GTSNPN; CDR2 reads SVGIG (reference sequence). This CDR3 comprises 11 residues. With 0 bases removed from V and 5 bases from J, the gap between germline ends came to 3 bases. As DNA, the CDR3 is TGTGCCTGGAGTGTACGAGATACGCAGTATTTT. Protein: CAWSVRDTQYF.

The V and J genes are TRBV10-2 and TRBJ2-5; D is possibly TRBD1 (6 bases). This CDR3 is 14 amino acids long. Trimming removed 3 bases at V and 4 bases at J, with 12 bases between. Germline CDR1 is WSHSY and CDR2 is SAAADI. CDR3 in amino acids: CASSDPAQGETQYF. The CDR3 bases are TGCGCCAGCAGTGATCCAGCACAGGGAGAGACCCAGTACTTC.

The chain couples TRBV7-2 to TRBJ1-2; D might be TRBD1 (5 bases). The V end was cut by 3 bases, the J end by 4 bases, with 9 bases between. The CDR3 sequence is 13 residues long. CDR1 SGHTA and CDR2 FQGNSA come from the germline V gene. The CDR3 region is CASSFDRVYGYTF. CDR3 coding DNA: TGTGCCAGCAGCTTCGACAGAGTCTATGGCTACACCTTC.